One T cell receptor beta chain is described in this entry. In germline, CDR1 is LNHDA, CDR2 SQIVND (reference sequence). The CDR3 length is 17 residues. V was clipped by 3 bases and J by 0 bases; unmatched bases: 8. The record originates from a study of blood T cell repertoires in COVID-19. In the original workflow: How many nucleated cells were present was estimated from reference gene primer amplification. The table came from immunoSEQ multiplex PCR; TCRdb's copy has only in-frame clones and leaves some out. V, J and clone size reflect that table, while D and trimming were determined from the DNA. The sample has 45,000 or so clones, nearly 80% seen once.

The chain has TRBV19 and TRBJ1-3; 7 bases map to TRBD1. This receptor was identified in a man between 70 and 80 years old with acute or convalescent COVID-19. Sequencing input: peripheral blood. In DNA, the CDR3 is TGTGCCAGTAGTATCACAGGGGCGACCCACTCTGGAAACACCATATATTTT. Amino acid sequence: CASSITGATHSGNTIYF.